This T cell receptor (beta chain) was sequenced in a study of regulatory T cells in long-lasting Graves disease. At the level of the study: Graves' patients with a new diagnosis had received antithyroid drugs under 3 months.

Time point here: newly diagnosed GD, antithyroid drugs for less than 3 months. PBMCs provided the RNA from which the TCR library was made. This clonotype was seen at least ten times. Construction of the TCR beta libraries employed iRepertoire HTBI primers in conjunction with Arm-PCR of CDR3 regions. TCRdb reprocessed the multiplex PCR reads with MiXCR, giving one entry per CDR3 protein. There are about 330,000 distinct CDR3 sequences in the sample; around 16% occur only once, and just over 20% lies in the top ten. The same data also contributed to another study, on T cells in Graves' hyperthyroidism and ophthalmopathy. That source notes: Investigators excluded patients with uncontrolled infection, other autoimmune disease, pregnancy or lactation. An initial round of RT-PCR targeting the TCR CDR3 relied on the HTBI primer set.

The sequence derives from a woman under 30 with Graves disease. This sample comprised peripheral blood mononuclear cells (PBMCs), obtained at new diagnosis, from a patient treated with antithyroid drugs.

The CDR3 is CASSPKVGGNYEQYF. The CDR3 DNA follows: TGTGCCAGCTCACCCAAGGTGGGGGGCAATTACGAGCAGTACTTC. This chain uses TRBV18 with TRBJ2-7, with D perhaps given as TRBD1 or TRBD2 (6 bases each). There are 15 residues in the CDR3. V was cut by 3 bases and J by 4 bases, with 16 bases left in between. Per germline, CDR1 KGHSH and CDR2 LQKENI. The variable domain in full, with the rest retrieved from reference TRBV18 and TRBJ2-7, is NAGVMQNPRHLVRRRGQEARLRCSPMKGHSHVYWYRQLPEEGLKFMVYLQKENIIDESGMPKERFSAEFPKEGPSILRIQQVVRGDSAAYFCASSPKVGGNYEQYFGPGTRLTVT.